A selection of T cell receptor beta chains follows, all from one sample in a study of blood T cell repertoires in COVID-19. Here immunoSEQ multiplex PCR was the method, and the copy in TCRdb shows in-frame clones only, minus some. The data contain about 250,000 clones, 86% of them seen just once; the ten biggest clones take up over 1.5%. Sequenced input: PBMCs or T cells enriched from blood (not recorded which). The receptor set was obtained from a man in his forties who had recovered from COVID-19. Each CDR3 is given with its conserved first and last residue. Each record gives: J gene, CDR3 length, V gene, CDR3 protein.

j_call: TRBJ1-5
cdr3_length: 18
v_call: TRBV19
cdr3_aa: CAGSARDRVIGGNQPQHF

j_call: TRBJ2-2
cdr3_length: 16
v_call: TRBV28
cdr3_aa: CASSSDRGQSGGELFF

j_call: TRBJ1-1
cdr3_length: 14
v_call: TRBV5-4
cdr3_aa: CASSFAQENTEAFF

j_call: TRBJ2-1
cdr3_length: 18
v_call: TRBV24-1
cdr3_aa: CATSDTGLAGGPVDEQFF

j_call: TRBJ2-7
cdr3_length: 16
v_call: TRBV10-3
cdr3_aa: CAISERLRGDLYEQYF

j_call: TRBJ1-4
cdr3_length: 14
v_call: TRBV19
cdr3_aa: CASNRAPGTEKLFF

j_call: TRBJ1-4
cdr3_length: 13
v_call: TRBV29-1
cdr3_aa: CSVLGATNEKLFF

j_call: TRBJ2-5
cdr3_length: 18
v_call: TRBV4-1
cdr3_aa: CASSPGAGGPSRGETQYF

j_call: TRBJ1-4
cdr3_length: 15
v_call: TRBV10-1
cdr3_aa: CASSESRGAGGKTVF

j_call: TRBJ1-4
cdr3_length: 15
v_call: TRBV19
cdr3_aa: CASSSGTGKNEKLFF

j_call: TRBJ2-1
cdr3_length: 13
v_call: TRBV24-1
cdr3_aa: CATSDSTRDEQFF

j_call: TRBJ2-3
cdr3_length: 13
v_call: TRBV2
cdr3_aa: CASIEFRDRDLYF

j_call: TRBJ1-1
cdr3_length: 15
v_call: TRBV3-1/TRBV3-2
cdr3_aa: CASSQDWRGNTEAFF

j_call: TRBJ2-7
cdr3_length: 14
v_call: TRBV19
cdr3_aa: CASRSRESSYEQYF

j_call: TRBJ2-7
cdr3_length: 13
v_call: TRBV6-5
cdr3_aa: CATVGDRAYEQYF

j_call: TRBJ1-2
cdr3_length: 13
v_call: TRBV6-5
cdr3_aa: CASTGDIGYGYTF

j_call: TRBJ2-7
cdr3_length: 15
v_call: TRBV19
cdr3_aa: CASTGLAGPSYEQYF

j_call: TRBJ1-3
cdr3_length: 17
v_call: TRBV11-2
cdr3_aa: CASSLVLQGISGNTIYF

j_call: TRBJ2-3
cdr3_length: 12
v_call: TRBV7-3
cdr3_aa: CASSPSGDTQYF

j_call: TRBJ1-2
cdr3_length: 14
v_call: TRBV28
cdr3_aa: CASSPGAQVNGYTF

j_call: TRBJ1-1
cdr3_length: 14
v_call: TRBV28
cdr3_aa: CASSLKGEATEAFF

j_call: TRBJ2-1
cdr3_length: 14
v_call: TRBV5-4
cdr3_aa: CASSIQLAANEQFF

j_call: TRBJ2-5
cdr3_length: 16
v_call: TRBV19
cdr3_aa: CASSTATGTAQETQYF

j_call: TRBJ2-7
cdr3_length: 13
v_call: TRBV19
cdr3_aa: CASSDRGVYEQYF

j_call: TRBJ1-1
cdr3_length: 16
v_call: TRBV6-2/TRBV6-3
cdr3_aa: CASSRLPDGRNTEAFF

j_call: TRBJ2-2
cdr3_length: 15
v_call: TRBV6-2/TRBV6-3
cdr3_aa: CASSYSRDRTGELFF

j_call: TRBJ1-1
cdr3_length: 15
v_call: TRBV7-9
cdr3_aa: CASSPGQGPDTEAFF

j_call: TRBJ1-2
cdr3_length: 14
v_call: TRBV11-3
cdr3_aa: CASSLGATSYGYTF

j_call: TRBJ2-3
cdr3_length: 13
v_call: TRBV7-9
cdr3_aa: CASSRDSMDTQYF

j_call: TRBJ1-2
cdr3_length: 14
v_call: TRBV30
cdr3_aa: CAWSPLGASYGYTF

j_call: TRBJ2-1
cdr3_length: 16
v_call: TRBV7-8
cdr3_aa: CASSLGARLVRNEQFF

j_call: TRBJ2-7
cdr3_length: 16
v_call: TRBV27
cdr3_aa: CASSSWTSGGSYEQYF

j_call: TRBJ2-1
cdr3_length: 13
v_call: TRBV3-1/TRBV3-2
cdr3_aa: CASTRGAYNEQFF

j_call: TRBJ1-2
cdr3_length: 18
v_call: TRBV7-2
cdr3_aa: CASSLQTGAVGSLYGYTF

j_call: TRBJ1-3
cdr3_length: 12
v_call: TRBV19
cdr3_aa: CASRRFGNTIYF

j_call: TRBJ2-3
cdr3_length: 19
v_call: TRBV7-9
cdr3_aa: CASSLAMRLNAREADTQYF

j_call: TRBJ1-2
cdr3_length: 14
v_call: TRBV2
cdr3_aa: CASSEAGGNYGYTF

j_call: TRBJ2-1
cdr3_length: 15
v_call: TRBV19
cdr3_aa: CASSMWARSYNEQFF

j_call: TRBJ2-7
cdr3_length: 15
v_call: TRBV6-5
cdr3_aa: CASTTMGQGINEQYF

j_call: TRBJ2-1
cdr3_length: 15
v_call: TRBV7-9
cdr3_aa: CASSLTSGPYNEQFF

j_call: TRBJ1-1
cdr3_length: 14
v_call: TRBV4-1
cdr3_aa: CASSQDWGRAEAFF

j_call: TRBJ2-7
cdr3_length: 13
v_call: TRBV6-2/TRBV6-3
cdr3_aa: CASSYGTGVEQYF

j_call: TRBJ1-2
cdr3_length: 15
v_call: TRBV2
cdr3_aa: CASRKERDRVSGYTF

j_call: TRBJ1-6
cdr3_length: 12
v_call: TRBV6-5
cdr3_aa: CASSYQLAPLHF

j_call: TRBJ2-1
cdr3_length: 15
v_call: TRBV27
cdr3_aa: CASRPGAGGYNEQFF

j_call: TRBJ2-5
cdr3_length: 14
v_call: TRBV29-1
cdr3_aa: CSVDQTSGKETQYF